This T cell receptor (beta chain) was identified during a study of T cells after yellow fever vaccination. TCRdb independently ran MiXCR on the 5' RACE reads; one entry per CDR3 protein. The data show about 340,000 distinct CDR3 sequences, under 15% seen once. CDR1 is SGHTA, CDR2 FQGNSA, per germline. The length of the CDR3 is 11 residues. V lost 1 base, J lost 12 bases, and 7 bases lay in between. The source is a man between 18 and 35 years old who received the YFV17D yellow fever vaccine. The chain joins TRBV7-2 to TRBJ2-1; no reliable D call. This sample comprised CD4+ T cells sorted from PBMCs, obtained 15 days after the yellow fever booster vaccination. The CDR3 sequence is CASSLDSAQFF. DNA of the CDR3: TGTGCCAGCAGCTTAGACTCGGCGCAGTTCTTC.